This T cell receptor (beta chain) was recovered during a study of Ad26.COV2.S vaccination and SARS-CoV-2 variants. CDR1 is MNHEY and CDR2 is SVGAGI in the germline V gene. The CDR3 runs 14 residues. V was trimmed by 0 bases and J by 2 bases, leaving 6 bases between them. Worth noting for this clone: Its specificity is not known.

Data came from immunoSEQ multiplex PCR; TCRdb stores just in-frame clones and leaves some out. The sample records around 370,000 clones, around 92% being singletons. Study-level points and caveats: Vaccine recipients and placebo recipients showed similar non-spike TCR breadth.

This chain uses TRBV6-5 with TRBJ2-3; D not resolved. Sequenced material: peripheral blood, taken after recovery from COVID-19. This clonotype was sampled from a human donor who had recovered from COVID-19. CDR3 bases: TGTGCCAGCAGTTACTCCGCTAACACAGATACGCAGTATTTT. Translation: CASSYSANTDTQYF.